This TCR beta chain derives from a study of blood T cell repertoires in COVID-19 (dated by TCRdb to about 2020). Concerning the study at large: Collaborator samples came from the United States, Italy and Spain and covered acute and convalescent phases of COVID-19. The prospective study material was composed of cDNA or gDNA derived from T cells, B-cell-depleted T cells, or PBMCs. The dataset comprised deeply sampled blood TCRbeta repertoires from subjects exposed to, actively infected with, or recovered from COVID-19. The repertoires were made available in a free public database intended to serve as a resource for research on the immune response to SARS-CoV-2. The samples were drawn from two sources: the first 160 participants of the ongoing ImmuneRACE study, and 1,254 subjects contributed by 6 global collaborators. The sample metadata nearly always contained a de-identified subject ID, COVID-19 status, age in years and sex. Where available, HLA class I and class II types were obtained from metadata supplied by the sample provider rather than from assay-based typing.

Whole blood was collected in K2EDTA tubes by collaborating institutions according to the institutions' own protocols. For TCRbeta analysis, collaborators shipped samples in one of three forms: frozen whole blood, isolated PBMCs, or DNA extracted from either of those sample types. Taken from the germline V gene, the CDR1 and CDR2 loops are SGHRS and YFSETQ. The CDR3 starts with the cysteine, ends with the phenylalanine, and has 16 residues. Of the read, only the CDR3 DNA is kept; its 48 bases are in frame from base 1. The junction shows trimming of 4 bases on V and 4 bases on J, and the gene matches do not reach 9 bases of it. Of note for this clone: Its antigen is still unknown. Base qualities were left out, and no much larger clone turns up one base away.

TCRbeta CDR3 regions were amplified from genomic DNA using the immunoSEQ Assay, a bias-controlled multiplex PCR. Turning to the authors' computational methods: The number of nucleated cells in each sample was estimated by amplification of reference gene primers within the assay. To quantify the absolute abundance of each unique TCRbeta CDR3 rearrangement, sequence reads were collapsed and filtered. Productive Simpson clonality was computed per sample as the square root of Simpson's diversity index over productive rearrangements. The immuneACCESS repertoire file appears here via TCRdb, limited to in-frame rearrangements. These files lack a portion of the clones; in checked studies, under half of the deficit traces to unresolved V genes, and the cause of the others is not known. Clone size and the V and J calls come from that table; the DNA yielded D and trimming. For this sample there are tens of thousands of clones; roughly 88% appear just once. The ten most abundant clones make up around 4.8% of the sample.

Overall results and qualifications from the work: The amount of clinical and demographic metadata varied by source and participant and was provided uncurated.

Specimen: peripheral blood. The chain couples TRBV5-1 to TRBJ1-4; TRBD1 agrees with 8 junctional bases. The receptor was isolated from a woman aged 80 or over with acute or convalescent COVID-19. For the CDR3, the sequence is CASSATAGGLNEKLFF. The DNA sequence reads TGCGCCAGCAGCGCAACCGCAGGGGGCCTTAATGAAAAACTGTTTTTT.